This T cell receptor (beta chain) was recorded in a study of vaccination effects on CD4 cells after COVID-19. Turning to this clone: Its antigen is undetermined.

V gave up 5 bases and J gave up 7 bases, with 9 bases separating them. Germline CDR1 LGHDT, CDR2 YNNKEL (reference sequence). The CDR3 covers 12 residues. Expansion with viral peptide pools was applied to antigen-specific CD4+ T cells by the ViraFEST assay prior to sequencing. Having been cultured for roughly 9 days, the cells underwent CD4+ T cell isolation. According to the study, vaccine recipients showed no prior SARS-CoV-2 infection and negative nucleocapsid antibodies. Method: immunoSEQ multiplex PCR; TCRdb's copy keeps in-frame clones and lacks some. The data hold around 68,000 clones, with 80% observed a single time.

The clonotype comes from a human donor who received a COVID-19 vaccine. The chain links TRBV3-1 (or the pseudogene TRBV3-2) to TRBJ2-1; no clear D. The sequenced sample was CD4+ T cells from PBMCs cultured with SARS-CoV-2 spike peptides, obtained before COVID-19 vaccination. CDR3 bases: TGTGCCAGCAGCTATTATACAAATGAGCAGTTCTTC. It specifies CASSYYTNEQFF.